This T cell receptor beta chain was documented in a study of glioma-infiltrating T cells after dendritic cell vaccination. Study-level background: Samples are from glioblastoma patients in Phase I and II dendritic cell vaccine trials. Dendritic cell vaccine was injected intradermally three times, biweekly.

The CDR3 runs 13 residues. The V end lost 5 bases, the J end lost 7 bases, and 15 bases lay between the germline ends. Germline loops: CDR1 MDHEN, CDR2 SYDVKM. The method was immunoSEQ multiplex PCR; TCRdb's version includes in-frame clones alone and lacks a portion of them. The table shows 100,000 or so clones, with around 90% occurring only once. The time point: after dendritic cell vaccination, including at tumor progression/relapse. The TCR sequence derives from a human donor with glioblastoma. This material consisted of blood, taken after dendritic cell vaccination. V gene TRBV28 combines with J gene TRBJ2-7; the D gene is possibly TRBD2 (6 bases). CDR3 sequence: CASSGTPGQEQYF. CDR3 nucleotides: TGTGCCAGCAGTGGGACTCCGGGGCAAGAGCAGTACTTC.